This TCR beta chain was obtained from a study of blood T cells in healthy people across ages. Primers used in a second PCR of roughly 6 to 11 cycles were a sample-barcoded 5' primer and a J-beta primer mix. TCRdb re-called the 5' RACE reads with MiXCR, one entry per CDR3 protein. The data show about 640,000 distinct CDR3 sequences, 58% seen once. Germline V lookup: CDR1 ENHRY, CDR2 SYGVKD. V shed 10 bases and J 3 bases; nucleotides not matched to a gene: 2. The CDR3 is 12 amino acids. The rearrangement links TRBV10-3 to TRBJ2-5, with 10 nucleotides matching TRBD2. Material: blood. This TCR was recovered from a man between 60 and 75 years old in good health. Written as DNA, the CDR3 is TGTGCCACGGGGACTAGCGAAGAGACCCAGTACTTC. Its translation is CATGTSEETQYF.